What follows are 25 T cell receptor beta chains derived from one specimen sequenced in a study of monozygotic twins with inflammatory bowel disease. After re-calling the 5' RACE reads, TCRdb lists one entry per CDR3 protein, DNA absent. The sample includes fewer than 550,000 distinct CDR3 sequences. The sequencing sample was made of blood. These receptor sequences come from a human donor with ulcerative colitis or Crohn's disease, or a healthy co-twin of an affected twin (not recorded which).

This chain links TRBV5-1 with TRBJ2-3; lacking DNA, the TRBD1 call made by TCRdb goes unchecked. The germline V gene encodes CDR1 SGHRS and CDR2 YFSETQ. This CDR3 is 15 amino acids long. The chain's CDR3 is CASSHRTGNSDTQYF.

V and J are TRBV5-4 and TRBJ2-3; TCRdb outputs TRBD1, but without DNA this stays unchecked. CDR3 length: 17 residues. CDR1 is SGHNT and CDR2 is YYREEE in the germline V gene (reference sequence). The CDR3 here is CASSSGGGTGMTDTQYF.

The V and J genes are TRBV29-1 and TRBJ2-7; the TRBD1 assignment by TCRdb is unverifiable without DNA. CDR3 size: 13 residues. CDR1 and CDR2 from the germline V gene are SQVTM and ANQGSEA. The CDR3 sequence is CSVVLPGRYEQYF.

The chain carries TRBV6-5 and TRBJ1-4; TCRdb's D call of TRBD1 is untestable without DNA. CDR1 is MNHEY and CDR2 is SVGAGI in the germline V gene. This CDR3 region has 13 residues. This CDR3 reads CASRTGGGGKLFF.

CDR3 amino acids: CASSRGGITGELFF. V gene TRBV7-2 combines with J gene TRBJ2-2. The CDR3 loop spans 14 amino acids. Germline CDR1 is SGHTA and CDR2 is FQGNSA.

The CDR3 spells CASSPLAGAETQYF. The rearrangement uses TRBV12-3 or TRBV12-4 and TRBJ2-5; TCRdb indicates TRBD1, and absent DNA this call remains unverified. CDR3 size: 14 residues.

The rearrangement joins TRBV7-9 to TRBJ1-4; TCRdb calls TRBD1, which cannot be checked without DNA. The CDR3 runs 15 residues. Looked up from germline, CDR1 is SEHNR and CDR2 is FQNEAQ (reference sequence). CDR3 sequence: CASSLWGLEDEKLFF.

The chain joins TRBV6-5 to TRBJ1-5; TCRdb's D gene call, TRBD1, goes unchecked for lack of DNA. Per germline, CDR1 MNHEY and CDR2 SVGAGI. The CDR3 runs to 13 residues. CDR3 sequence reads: CASSLTQGQPQHF.

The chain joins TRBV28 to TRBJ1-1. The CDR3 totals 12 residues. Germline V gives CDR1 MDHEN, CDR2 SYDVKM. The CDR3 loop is CASSVKFSEAFF.

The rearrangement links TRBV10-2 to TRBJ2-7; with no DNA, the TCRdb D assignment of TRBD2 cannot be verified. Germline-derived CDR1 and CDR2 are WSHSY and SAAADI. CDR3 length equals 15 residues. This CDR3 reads CASSDQGLAGYEQYF.

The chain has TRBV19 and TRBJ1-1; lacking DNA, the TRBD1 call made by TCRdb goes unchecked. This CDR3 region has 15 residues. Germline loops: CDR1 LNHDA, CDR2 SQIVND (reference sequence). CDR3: CASSIRGARMTEAFF.

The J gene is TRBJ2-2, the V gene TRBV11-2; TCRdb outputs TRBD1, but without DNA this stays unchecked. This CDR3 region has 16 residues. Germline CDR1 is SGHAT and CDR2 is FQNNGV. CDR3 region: CASSPYGGGNTGELFF.

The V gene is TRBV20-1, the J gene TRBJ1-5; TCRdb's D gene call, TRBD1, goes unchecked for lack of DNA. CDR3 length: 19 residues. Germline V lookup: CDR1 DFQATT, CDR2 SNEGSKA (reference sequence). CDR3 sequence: CSARDQGDRRRYSNQPQHF.

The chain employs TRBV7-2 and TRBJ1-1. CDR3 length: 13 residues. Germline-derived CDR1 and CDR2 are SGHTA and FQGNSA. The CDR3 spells CASSDGLNTEAFF.

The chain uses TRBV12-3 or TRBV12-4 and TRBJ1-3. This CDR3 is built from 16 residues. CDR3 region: CASSLGRVFSGNTIYF.

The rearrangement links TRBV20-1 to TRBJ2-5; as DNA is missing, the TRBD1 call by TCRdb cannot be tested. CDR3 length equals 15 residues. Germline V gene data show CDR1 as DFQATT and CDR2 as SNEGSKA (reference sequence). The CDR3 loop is CSARAPGRSRETQYF.

Here the CDR3 reads CASSLVREGELFF. The gene calls are TRBV7-7 and TRBJ2-2; TCRdb picks TRBD1, but there is no DNA to check that call. Germline assignment: CDR1 SSHAT and CDR2 FNYEAQ (reference sequence). There are 13 residues in the CDR3.

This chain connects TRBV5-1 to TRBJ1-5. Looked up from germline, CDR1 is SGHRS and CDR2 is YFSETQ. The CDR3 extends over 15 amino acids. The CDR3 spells CASSVVPGFTQPQHF.

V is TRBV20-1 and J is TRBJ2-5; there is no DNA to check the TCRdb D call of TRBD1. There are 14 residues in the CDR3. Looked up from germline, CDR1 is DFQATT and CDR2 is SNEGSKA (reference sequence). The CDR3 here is CSAVGRGHQETQYF.

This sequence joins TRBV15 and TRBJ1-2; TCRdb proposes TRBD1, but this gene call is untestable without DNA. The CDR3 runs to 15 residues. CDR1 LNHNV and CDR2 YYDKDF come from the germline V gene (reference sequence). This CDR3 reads CATSRDSGRGYGYTF.

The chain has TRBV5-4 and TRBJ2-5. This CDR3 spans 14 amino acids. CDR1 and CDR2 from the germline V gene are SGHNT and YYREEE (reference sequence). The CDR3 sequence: CASTPGGDRETQYF.

The chain's CDR3 is CSVEDWDRGLSGANVLTF. The V gene is TRBV29-1, the J gene TRBJ2-6; TCRdb returns TRBD1, unconfirmable since there is no DNA. The V gene's germline CDR1 is SQVTM and CDR2 ANQGSEA. This CDR3 contains 18 residues.

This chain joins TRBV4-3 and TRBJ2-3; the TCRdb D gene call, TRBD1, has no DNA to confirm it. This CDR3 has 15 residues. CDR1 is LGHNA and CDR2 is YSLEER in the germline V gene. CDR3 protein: CASSHPGSRTDTQYF.

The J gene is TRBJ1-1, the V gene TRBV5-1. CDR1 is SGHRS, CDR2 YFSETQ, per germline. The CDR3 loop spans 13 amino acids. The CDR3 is CASSLPEYTEAFF.

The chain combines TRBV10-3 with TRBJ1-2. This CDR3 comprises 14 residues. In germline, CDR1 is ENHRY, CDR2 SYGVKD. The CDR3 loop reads CAISKTGTNYGYTF.